What follows is one T cell receptor (beta chain) and its context. What it binds is not known. The data stem from a study of cytomegalovirus exposure and HLA in healthy donors. Study conclusions and caveats: It was reportedly the case that the classifier diagnosed cytomegalovirus status with high specificity and sensitivity. In vitro testing confirmed a few CMV-associated chains as specific for CMV antigens. A list of around 160 TCR beta chains associated with cytomegalovirus was given. Later, an analysis found that TCR clusters from the first cohort tended to co-occur in the roughly 130 validation repertoires.

Germline values: CDR1 LNHDA, CDR2 SQIVND (reference sequence). There are 17 residues in the CDR3. Unmatched junction bases numbered 7, after V lost 5 bases and J lost 0 bases. Clones were read by immunoSEQ multiplex PCR, and TCRdb kept only the in-frame ones, dropping some. The data contain 150,000 to 170,000 clones, roughly 90% of them seen just once; the ten biggest clones take up 20% to 25%. Sequencing was carried out using PBMCs. The rearrangement links TRBV19 to TRBJ2-6; 7 bases are shared with TRBD2. This TCR derives from a man aged 18 to 29 in good health and CMV-seropositive. The CDR3 nucleotides are TGTGCCAGTAGTCTTACTGCGGGAGTCTCTGGGGCCAACGTCCTGACTTTC. It yields the protein CASSLTAGVSGANVLTF.